A selection of T cell receptor beta chains follows, all from one sample in a study of blood T cell repertoires in COVID-19. Some clones are missing from TCRdb's copy, which holds only in-frame ones; the method was immunoSEQ multiplex PCR. The repertoire holds about 88,000 clones, with 85% to 95% as singletons. The sequenced sample consisted of peripheral blood. The receptors stem from a man aged 55 to 70 with acute or convalescent COVID-19. Both conserved end residues are part of each CDR3. The D gene is left open where the match is weak. Not every row has a clone size; where given, it reads once, few, many or a size class.

D gene	J gene	clone size	V gene	CDR3 protein	CDR3 DNA
NA	TRBJ2-7	NA	TRBV4-2	CASSQDTDFEQYF	TGTGCCAGCAGCCAAGATACAGATTTCGAGCAGTACTTC
TRBD1	TRBJ2-7	NA	TRBV10-2	CASRGGTGGSYEQYF	TGCGCCAGCAGGGGGGGGACAGGGGGCAGTTACGAGCAGTACTTC
TRBD1	TRBJ2-5	few	TRBV12-3/TRBV12-4	CASRYRGETQYF	TGTGCCAGCAGATACAGGGGGGAGACCCAGTACTTC
TRBD1	TRBJ2-3	NA	TRBV11-2	CASRRDSGRDTQYF	TGTGCCAGCAGAAGGGACAGCGGTCGGGATACGCAGTATTTT
TRBD2	TRBJ2-3	NA	TRBV7-2	CASSLATSGPTTDTQYF	TGTGCCAGCAGCTTAGCGACTAGCGGGCCTACGACGGATACGCAGTATTTT
TRBD1	TRBJ1-1	NA	TRBV7-2	CASSQSTGGNTEAFF	TGTGCCAGCAGCCAATCGACAGGGGGGAACACTGAAGCTTTCTTT
TRBD2	TRBJ2-1	NA	TRBV4-1	CASSPKREGLDEQFF	TGCGCCAGCAGCCCAAAGCGGGAGGGCCTCGATGAGCAGTTCTTC
NA	TRBJ1-6	NA	TRBV19	CASRNPGAGVNSPLHF	TGTGCCAGTAGAAACCCCGGGGCAGGGGTTAATTCACCCCTCCACTTT
TRBD2	TRBJ2-5	NA	TRBV5-1	CASSLTSGWKETQYF	TGCGCCAGCAGCTTAACTAGCGGGTGGAAAGAGACCCAGTACTTC
TRBD1	TRBJ2-6	NA	TRBV28	CASRHDRAGANVLTF	TGTGCCAGCAGGCACGACAGGGCTGGGGCCAACGTCCTGACTTTC
NA	TRBJ1-1	NA	TRBV11-3	CASSPRQLNTEAFF	TGTGCCAGCAGTCCAAGACAGCTGAACACTGAAGCTTTCTTT
TRBD2	TRBJ2-7	NA	TRBV7-8	CASSLATSGKGEQYF	TGTGCCAGCAGCTTAGCTACTAGCGGGAAGGGCGAGCAGTACTTC
NA	TRBJ2-7	NA	TRBV27	CASSLGQTYEQYF	TGTGCCAGCAGTTTAGGACAAACCTACGAGCAGTACTTC
NA	TRBJ1-5	NA	TRBV7-2	CASSLGQNQPQHF	TGTGCCAGCAGCTTAGGGCAGAATCAGCCCCAGCATTTT
TRBD2	TRBJ2-5	NA	TRBV19	CASSPQGGTSGTPQETQYF	TGTGCCAGTAGTCCTCAGGGCGGGACTAGCGGGACCCCGCAAGAGACCCAGTACTTC
NA	TRBJ2-1	NA	TRBV19	CASSMSVNNEQFF	TGTGCCAGTAGTATGAGCGTCAACAATGAGCAGTTCTTC
TRBD2	TRBJ2-1	NA	TRBV9	CASSVGSGRYNEQFF	TGTGCCAGCAGCGTAGGTAGCGGGAGATACAATGAGCAGTTCTTC
TRBD2	TRBJ2-1	once	TRBV6-1	CASSGLAGYQNNEQFF	TGTGCCAGCAGTGGGCTAGCGGGATATCAGAACAATGAGCAGTTCTTC
NA	TRBJ1-5	NA	TRBV24-1	CATSEGGSRNQPQHF	TGTGCCACCAGTGAGGGGGGATCTCGCAATCAGCCCCAGCATTTT
TRBD1	TRBJ1-6	NA	TRBV9	CASSSWDRDNSPLHF	TGTGCCAGCAGCTCCTGGGACAGGGATAATTCACCCCTCCACTTT
TRBD1	TRBJ2-7	NA	TRBV29-1	CSVEGYRDRSYEQYF	TGCAGCGTTGAAGGGTACCGGGACAGGTCCTACGAGCAGTACTTC
NA	TRBJ1-2	NA	TRBV19	CASRPNTGTYHGYGYTF	TGTGCCAGTAGGCCAAATACCGGGACATATCACGGCTATGGCTACACCTTC
TRBD1	TRBJ2-5	NA	TRBV9	CASSDGDRGNQETQYF	TGTGCCAGCAGCGACGGGGACAGGGGTAACCAAGAGACCCAGTACTTC
TRBD1	TRBJ1-6	NA	TRBV5-1	CASSLSGTDNSPLHF	TGCGCCAGCAGCTTGTCCGGGACAGATAATTCACCCCTCCACTTT
NA	TRBJ2-3	once	TRBV9	CASSAHHGVWPDTQYF	TGTGCCAGCAGCGCACACCACGGGGTATGGCCAGATACGCAGTATTTT
NA	TRBJ2-5	NA	TRBV25-1	CASRSGETQYF	TGTGCCAGCCGCTCAGGGGAGACCCAGTACTTC
NA	TRBJ2-3	once	TRBV24-1	CATSDQGQSTDTQYF	TGTGCCACCAGTGATCAAGGACAGAGCACAGATACGCAGTATTTT
TRBD1	TRBJ1-4	NA	TRBV28	CASSLGTGGNEKLFF	TGTGCCAGCAGTTTAGGGACAGGGGGTAATGAAAAACTGTTTTTT
TRBD2	TRBJ2-1	NA	TRBV6-6	CASSGTSGSSYNEQFF	TGTGCCAGCAGTGGGACTAGCGGGAGCTCCTACAATGAGCAGTTCTTC
NA	TRBJ2-3	NA	TRBV7-2	CASSLARGDTQYF	TGTGCCAGCAGCTTAGCAAGAGGAGATACGCAGTATTTT
TRBD1	TRBJ2-1	NA	TRBV6-2/TRBV6-3	CASSLLPGTGGGRSYNEQFF	TGTGCCAGCAGTTTGCTCCCCGGGACAGGGGGCGGGAGATCCTACAATGAGCAGTTCTTC
NA	TRBJ2-1	NA	TRBV7-3	CASSSGQWDEQFF	TGTGCCAGCAGCTCAGGACAGTGGGATGAGCAGTTCTTC
NA	TRBJ2-1	NA	TRBV19	CASSIRGVLHEQFF	TGTGCCAGTAGTATTCGGGGAGTTCTTCATGAGCAGTTCTTC
NA	TRBJ1-6	once	TRBV10-3	CAISETGNNNSPLHF	TGTGCCATCAGTGAAACGGGGAATAATAATTCACCCCTCCACTTT